This note documents a single T cell receptor (beta chain) sequence. Its antigen is not known. The donors belonged to the approximately 120-subject validation cohort, separate from the roughly 670-subject first cohort. The data are from a study of cytomegalovirus exposure and HLA in healthy donors. At the level of the study: A subsequent analysis reported that the roughly 120 validation repertoires were produced on the same platform that had also been used for the approximately 700 first-cohort repertoires.

The repertoire was sequenced with immunoSEQ multiplex PCR; TCRdb's copy has only in-frame clones and lacks some. This sample has 140,000 or so clones, with about 90% found just once. Study-wide findings and caveats: According to reports, the classifier identified cytomegalovirus status with high specificity and sensitivity. It was about 150 TCR beta chains that were listed as cytomegalovirus-associated.

Germline V gene lookup returns CDR1 WSHSY and CDR2 SAAADI. This CDR3 region has 14 residues. V gave up 7 bases and J gave up 1 base, with 10 bases separating them. This receptor was taken from a woman in her 30s in good health and CMV-seropositive. The sample was PBMCs. This rearrangement joins TRBV10-2 to TRBJ2-2; perhaps TRBD1 as D (6 bases). This CDR3 is CASTRGWNTGELFF. The CDR3, as DNA: TGCGCCAGCACTAGGGGGTGGAACACCGGGGAGCTGTTTTTT.